This entry concerns a single TCR beta chain. This record comes from a study of blood T cell repertoires in COVID-19. TCRdb's copy holds only in-frame clones and misses some; the assay was immunoSEQ multiplex PCR. Among roughly 150,000 clones listed, over 75% were seen once. Germline values: CDR1 SGHTA, CDR2 FQGNSA. This CDR3 comprises 14 residues. V dropped 6 bases and J dropped 0 bases, with 12 bases sitting between them. The genes are TRBV7-2 and TRBJ2-7, with D maybe TRBD2 (6 bases). The source material was peripheral blood. The sequence was collected from a man aged 18 to 29 with COVID-19, enrolled during active disease. The CDR3 DNA sequence: TGTGCCAGCAGTTTGGACTATTCCTCCTACGAGCAGTACTTC. This gives the protein CASSLDYSSYEQYF.